Included here is one T cell receptor beta chain sequence, with context. Its antigen is not identified. Germline CDR1 KGHSH, CDR2 LQKENI. Trimming cost V 7 bases and J 4 bases, with 17 bases left between them. This CDR3 is 15 amino acids long. TCRdb reprocessed the 5' RACE reads with MiXCR, giving one entry per CDR3 protein. The sample comprises around 370,000 distinct CDR3 sequences, under 25% of which are singletons, and around 12% rests with the top ten. This specimen belongs to a study of T-cell memory formation after mild COVID-19. Study-wide points: Cross-reactive memory seemingly joined, as some responding clones were found in pre-infection memory.

The clonotype originates from an adult woman who had mild COVID-19 (a few samples of this study predate the infection). Cell type and time point are not known. Sequenced material: PBMCs or a T cell subset sorted from them (not recorded which). The V and J genes are TRBV18 and TRBJ2-4; D tentatively fits TRBD1 or TRBD2 (5 bases each). The CDR3 DNA reads TGTGCCAGCTGTACACAGTGGGGGACGAAAAACATTCAGTACTTC. It is translated as CASCTQWGTKNIQYF.